Detailed here is one T cell receptor (delta chain). This clone has only a few counts. The clone's antigen remains unknown. The protein held in TCRdb is that of a much larger clone and does not match this DNA's translation at residue 4, likely because of a read error; the protein shown is translated from the DNA. The data derive from a study of γδ T cells in repeated Plasmodium falciparum infection (dated by TCRdb to the early 2020s). Turning to the overall study: The natural-infection arm enrolled Malian children exposed to intense seasonal malaria transmission, compared against age and gender matched Australian children. Using both natural infection in Mali and controlled human malaria infection, the study looked at the way repeated Plasmodium falciparum infection shapes the human gammadelta T cell repertoire. Four controlled human malaria infections were administered to several malaria-naive U.S. adults over roughly 580 days by bites from P. falciparum NF54-infected Anopheles stephensi mosquitoes. Samples were collected from controlled-infection subjects at baseline, immediately before selected infections, and 21 days after each infection. Malian gammadelta TCR repertoires were analysed cross-sectionally in periods with no transmission and longitudinally across episodes of acute febrile malaria. Points the paper makes about the study in general: Vgamma9/Vdelta2+ TCR repertoires showed a highly stable polyclonal repertoire over time and infection, with many inter-individual overlapping TCRgamma sequences. Analysis of inter-individual variability in gammadelta T cell responses was limited by the small size of the controlled-infection cohort. Vdelta2-negative gammadelta TCR repertoires from Malian children appeared more clonally expanded, less diverse and less shared than those of Australian children. In Vdelta2-negative, largely Vdelta1+, gammadelta TCR repertoires, repeated controlled infections appeared to drive waves of new clonotype selection. Generalizability was limited because the Malian cohort came from a small rural village made up predominantly of one ethnic group.

Compared with germline, V lacks 6 bases and J lacks 0 bases; bases without a gene match: 22. The CDR3 covers 20 residues, taking in both the cysteine and the phenylalanine. The retained sequence is limited to the CDR3, 60 bases, with the frame set at the first base. As encoded in the germline V gene, CDR1 is GEAIGNYY while CDR2 is EKD. For bulk TCR repertoire analysis, Vgamma9/Vdelta2+ and Vdelta2-negative gammadelta T cell populations were isolated by flow sorting from peripheral blood mononuclear cells. The library was prepared using multiplex PCR. Data came from an Illumina MiSeq. Both TCR gamma (TRG) and TCR delta (TRD) chains were sequenced from each sorted gammadelta T cell sample. The original methods were these. The repertoire analyses drew on clonotype tree plots, the accumulated frequency of the top 20 clonotypes, and diversity index (DI) and D75 metrics. TCRdb reprocessed the public data with the CATT caller; entries with the same nucleotide sequence were combined afterwards. These V and J calls rely on TCRdb rather than the paper's analysis. The sample table contains around 86,000 delta-chain clones; only one count was recorded for about 1.5% of them. The top ten clonotypes cover just under 9% of the sample.

The sequencing sample was made of gamma-delta T cells from blood. This receptor was taken from a pool of human donors (malaria-infected and uninfected, not separated). This chain is built from TRDV2 and TRDJ1, and TRDD3 aligns with 9 junction nucleotides. TCRdb carries no J gene annotation; the J gene was assigned here by matching the DNA with germline. The DNA reads TGTGCCTGTTACAGACTGCTGGGGGATTCGCTAGACCGACACACCGATAAACTCATCTTT. Its protein is CACYRLLGDSLDRHTDKLIF.